These 20 T cell receptor beta chains originate from one sample sequenced in a study of control samples from healthy donors and cancer patients. TCRdb keeps only in-frame clones here, not all; method: immunoSEQ multiplex PCR. Of tens of thousands of clones in the sample, 70% to 85% were seen once. The sample taken for sequencing was PBMCs. The receptor source for this set is a man between 65 and 85 years old with lung cancer.

The chain has TRBV27 and TRBJ1-1; no firm D call. The CDR3 is 14 amino acids. V lost 5 bases and J 1 base, leaving 11 bases between the germline ends. Germline V gives CDR1 MNHEY, CDR2 SMNVEV (reference sequence). CDR3 in amino acids: CASSRLTRNTEAFF. DNA for the CDR3: TGTGCCAGCAGTCGCCTGACACGGAACACTGAAGCTTTCTTT.

The rearrangement joins TRBV19 to TRBJ2-5; 8 bases align to TRBD2. CDR3 length: 14 amino acids. With 9 bases clipped from V and 5 bases from J, the junction kept 11 bases outside the gene matches. The germline gives CDR1 LNHDA, CDR2 SQIVND (reference sequence). The CDR3 DNA reads TGTGCCAGCGGGACTAGGGGCCTAGAGGAGACCCAGTACTTC. Its protein product is CASGTRGLEETQYF.

The gene calls are TRBV7-3 and TRBJ1-1, with D possibly matching TRBD1 (6 bases). The ends were cut back, 3 bases at V and 4 bases at J, with 12 bases in the middle. This CDR3 is 14 amino acids long. Germline CDR1 SGHTA, CDR2 FQGTGA. This CDR3 reads CASSFQGRSTEAFF. The CDR3 DNA reads TGTGCCAGCAGCTTCCAGGGGCGGAGCACTGAAGCTTTCTTT.

The V call is TRBV30, the J call TRBJ2-2; D is tentatively TRBD1 or TRBD2 (6 bases each). Trimming left V 4 bases short and J 0 bases short, with 12 bases between. This CDR3 has 15 residues. CDR1 and CDR2 (germline): GTSNPN, SVGIG (reference sequence). CDR3 sequence reads: CAWTIGGPNTGELFF. As DNA, the CDR3 is TGTGCCTGGACTATCGGGGGCCCGAACACCGGGGAGCTGTTTTTT.

V gene TRBV11-2 combines with J gene TRBJ2-1, with TRBD2 matching 7 bases. Germline V gene data show CDR1 as SGHAT and CDR2 as FQNNGV. CDR3 size: 15 residues. J gave up 10 bases and V 1 base, and 10 bases lay outside the gene matches. CDR3: CASSLGSGRGGEQFF. The CDR3 DNA is TGTGCCAGCAGCTTAGGGTCTGGGCGGGGAGGGGAGCAGTTCTTC.

The chain joins TRBV19 to TRBJ2-2; D possibly corresponds to TRBD1 (6 bases). This CDR3 region has 14 residues. Trimming shortened V by 10 bases and J by 7 bases, and 19 bases separated the two germline ends. Germline lookup yields CDR1 LNHDA and CDR2 SQIVND (reference sequence). Here the CDR3 DNA reads TGTGCCACAAGACAACAGGTCAGGGGCGGGGAGCTGTTTTTT. Its translation is CATRQQVRGGELFF.

The chain combines TRBV5-5 with TRBJ1-3; D is unresolved. This CDR3 comprises 15 residues. Germline CDR1 is SGHKS and CDR2 is YYEKEE (reference sequence). V lost 4 bases and J 0 bases, leaving 11 bases between the germline ends. The DNA of the CDR3 is TGTGCCAGCAGCCCGCATGGGAGCTCTGGAAACACCATATATTTT. Protein sequence: CASSPHGSSGNTIYF.

The J gene is TRBJ2-6, the V gene TRBV15; 7 bases match TRBD1. Germline V gene data show CDR1 as LNHNV and CDR2 as YYDKDF (reference sequence). This CDR3 region has 16 residues. V lost 4 bases to trimming and J lost 0 bases; unmatched junction nucleotides: 3. Written as DNA, the CDR3 is TGTGCCACCAGCATGGACAGGCCCTCTGGGGCCAACGTCCTGACTTTC. It yields the protein CATSMDRPSGANVLTF.

This chain links TRBV5-6 with TRBJ1-2, with 8 positions matching TRBD1. Trimming took 0 bases from V and 7 from J; bases not matched to a gene: 8. Germline CDR1 reads SGHDT; CDR2 reads YYEEEE. The length of the CDR3 is 15 residues. The CDR3 spells CASSLVHRGSGGYTF. CDR3 coding DNA: TGTGCCAGCAGCTTGGTGCACAGGGGGAGTGGTGGCTACACCTTC. Using reference TRBV5-6 and TRBJ1-2 for the parts outside the CDR3, the full variable domain is DAGVTQSPTHLIKTRGQQVTLRCSPKSGHDTVSWYQQALGQGPQFIFQYYEEEERQRGNFPDRFSGHQFPNYSSELNVNALLLGDSALYLCASSLVHRGSGGYTFGSGTRLTVV.

The chain couples TRBV11-3 to TRBJ2-1, with 12 nucleotides matching TRBD2. The V gene end was trimmed by 5 bases and the J gene end by 5 bases; junction bases not matched to a gene: 13. The CDR3 has 18 amino acids. The germline gives CDR1 SGHNT, CDR2 YENEEA. For the CDR3, the DNA is TGTGCCAGCAGCAACCTAGCGGGGGGGTTTACCGAAAACAATGAGCAGTTCTTC. This codes for CASSNLAGGFTENNEQFF.

V is TRBV6-5 and J is TRBJ1-1; tentative D call: TRBD1 (5 bases). V lost 9 bases, J lost 5 bases, and 13 bases lay in between. Germline V gene data show CDR1 as MNHEY and CDR2 as SVGAGI. This CDR3 contains 12 residues. CDR3 DNA: TGTGCCAGTGGGCTATGGGGGACTGAAGCTTTCTTT. Translating it yields CASGLWGTEAFF.

This rearrangement joins TRBV18 to TRBJ2-3; D is ambiguous. Germline V gene data show CDR1 as KGHSH and CDR2 as LQKENI. The V and J ends lost 6 bases and 4 bases respectively, with 11 bases between them. CDR3 length equals 13 residues. DNA of the CDR3: TGTGCCAGCTCCCAAAGTCCCGCAGATACGCAGTATTTT. Amino acid sequence: CASSQSPADTQYF.

CDR3: CASSELGTGEAFF. Written as DNA, the CDR3 is TGTGCCAGCAGTGAATTGGGGACAGGGGAAGCTTTCTTT. This chain joins TRBV6-1 and TRBJ1-1, with TRBD1 matching 9 bases. Per the germline V gene, CDR1 is MNHNS and CDR2 is SASEGT. CDR3 length equals 13 residues. The J segment lost 8 bases and the V segment lost 2 bases, leaving 3 bases of the junction unmatched.

This rearrangement joins TRBV5-4 to TRBJ1-5, with 8 nucleotides matching TRBD1. This CDR3 has 16 amino acids. Trimming removed 0 bases from V and 3 bases from J; junction bases left unmatched: 5. The germline V gene encodes CDR1 SGHNT and CDR2 YYREEE (reference sequence). The CDR3 protein is CASSLDGQGSNQPQHF. Here the CDR3 DNA reads TGTGCCAGCAGCTTGGATGGACAGGGTTCCAATCAGCCCCAGCATTTT.

The CDR3 DNA is TGTGCCAGCAGCGAGGGCCTCTATGGCTACACCTTC. It translates to CASSEGLYGYTF. This chain connects TRBV9 to TRBJ1-2; D is undetermined. Trimming stripped 3 bases from V and 4 bases from J, with 7 bases between. The CDR3 runs 12 residues. In germline, CDR1 is SGDLS, CDR2 YYNGEE.

The V call is TRBV13, the J call TRBJ2-1; D is undetermined. This CDR3 has 14 residues. Germline CDR1 is PRHDT and CDR2 is FYEKMQ (reference sequence). Trimming stripped 6 bases from V and 0 bases from J, with 9 bases between. This CDR3 is CASRGPSSYNEQFF. CDR3 bases: TGTGCCAGCAGGGGCCCTAGCTCCTACAATGAGCAGTTCTTC.

This clone is a singleton in its sample. This chain uses TRBV5-1 with TRBJ2-7; D is perhaps TRBD2 (5 bases). Germline values: CDR1 SGHRS, CDR2 YFSETQ. The V and J ends lost 0 bases and 2 bases respectively, with 9 bases between them. This CDR3 spans 14 amino acids. The CDR3 region is CASSLEADPYEQYF. Here the CDR3 DNA reads TGCGCCAGCAGCTTGGAAGCGGACCCCTACGAGCAGTACTTC.

Note on this clone: Within the sample, other DNA sequences also encode this same CDR3. This chain joins TRBV14 and TRBJ1-2; unclear D gene. CDR1 and CDR2 from the germline V gene are SGHDN and FVKESK. V dropped 0 bases and J dropped 4 bases, with 6 bases sitting between them. This CDR3 is 13 amino acids long. Written as DNA, the CDR3 is TGTGCCAGCAGCCAAGATCTAAGCTATGGCTACACCTTC. Its protein product is CASSQDLSYGYTF.

The chain carries TRBV5-1 and TRBJ2-5; D might be TRBD2 (5 bases). This CDR3 is built from 14 residues. V gave up 5 bases and J gave up 1 base, with 12 bases separating them. From germline, CDR1 is SGHRS and CDR2 YFSETQ. The CDR3 DNA reads as TGCGCCAGCAGGACGCGGGTCTCCCAAGAGACCCAGTACTTC. It codes for CASRTRVSQETQYF.

This clone has only a few counts. The V gene is TRBV19, the J gene TRBJ1-2, with 8 bases matching TRBD1. The CDR3 consists of 14 residues. After removal of 3 bases from V and 3 bases from J, the junction contained 3 bases not matched to a gene. Germline lookup yields CDR1 LNHDA and CDR2 SQIVND (reference sequence). The CDR3 reads CASSISTGDYGYTF. CDR3 DNA: TGTGCCAGTAGTATTTCGACAGGGGACTATGGCTACACCTTC. Full variable domain (remainder filled in from reference TRBV19 and TRBJ1-2): DGGITQSPKYLFRKEGQNVTLSCEQNLNHDAMYWYRQDPGQGLRLIYYSQIVNDFQKGDIAEGYSVSREKKESFPLTVTSAQKNPTAFYLCASSISTGDYGYTFGSGTRLTVV.